Given below is one T cell receptor beta chain in context. Using immunoSEQ multiplex PCR, the repertoire was profiled, and TCRdb retains in-frame clones only, with some absent. The table records about 55,000 clones, roughly 86% of them present only once. The data were obtained in a study of control samples from healthy donors and cancer patients. Sequencing was carried out using blood. The TCR comes from a man between 50 and 59 years old in good health.

The CDR3 protein is CASSLDHQDLSGNTIYF. CDR3 bases: TGTGCCAGCAGCTTAGATCACCAGGACCTCTCTGGAAACACCATATATTTT. The rearrangement joins TRBV11-2 to TRBJ1-3; D is ambiguous. CDR1 and CDR2 (germline): SGHAT, FQNNGV. V lost 0 bases to trimming and J lost 0 bases, with 12 bases between them. The CDR3 extends over 17 amino acids. Together with reference TRBV11-2 and TRBJ1-3, the CDR3 gives the full variable domain: EAGVAQSPRYKIIEKRQSVAFWCNPISGHATLYWYQQILGQGPKLLIQFQNNGVVDDSQLPKDRFSAERLKGVDSTLKIQPAKLEDSAVYLCASSLDHQDLSGNTIYFGEGSWLTVV.